Listed below are T cell receptor beta chains from one sample, sequenced in a study of blood T cell repertoires in COVID-19. The data were produced by immunoSEQ multiplex PCR, yet TCRdb's version contains in-frame clones alone and is incomplete. The table lists some 70,000 clones, more than 85% of them singletons. Sequencing was performed on peripheral blood. The origin of the receptors is a human donor with active COVID-19. The donor label of this sample is uncertain. Both conserved end residues are part of each CDR3. A D gene is named only where the DNA matches it firmly. The size field is filled for only some rows; it gives once, few, many or a size class.

TRBV6-2/TRBV6-3	TRBJ1-5	NA	NA	CASSYDSNQPQHF
TRBV5-6	TRBJ2-3	TRBD1	NA	CASSYGQGVNTQYF
TRBV19	TRBJ1-3	NA	NA	CASSAAVGEENTIYF
TRBV5-1	TRBJ2-5	NA	NA	CASSPAGGRETQYF
TRBV15	TRBJ2-2	NA	few	CATSRDNTVNTGELFF
TRBV7-3	TRBJ2-1	TRBD2	once	CASSFRTSGREMVF
TRBV27	TRBJ2-7	TRBD1	NA	CASSPPDRGAYEQYF
TRBV6-2/TRBV6-3	TRBJ1-5	NA	NA	CASSRGYSNQPQHF
TRBV2	TRBJ2-2	TRBD2	NA	CASSEKAGGWSGELFF
TRBV7-2	TRBJ2-2	NA	few	CASSLDQLATGELFF
TRBV5-6	TRBJ1-1	TRBD1	NA	CASSRGTGADLNTEAFF
TRBV6-5	TRBJ1-5	NA	NA	CASSLTAQAGFQPQHF
TRBV4-1	TRBJ2-1	NA	NA	CASSQDPYLNEQFF
TRBV7-9	TRBJ1-5	NA	NA	CASSLVAGYSNQPQHF
TRBV6-5	TRBJ2-6	TRBD1	NA	CAHGTGTSGANVLTF
TRBV4-1	TRBJ2-1	NA	NA	CASSQVERGSYNEQFF
TRBV9	TRBJ2-6	NA	once	CASSVAQANPQSGANVLTF
TRBV27	TRBJ2-7	TRBD2	NA	CASSLWGVAGSYKQYF
TRBV27	TRBJ2-7	TRBD2	once	CASSFGKASGSYEQYF
TRBV19	TRBJ2-3	TRBD2	NA	CASNVAGVMNTQYF
TRBV30	TRBJ2-7	TRBD2	NA	CAWSAGTRYEQYF
TRBV5-8	TRBJ2-7	TRBD1	NA	CASSLGTADEQYF
TRBV28	TRBJ1-2	NA	NA	CASLSPRGEGLGYTF
TRBV28	TRBJ2-2	NA	once	CASREDDTGELFF
TRBV5-1	TRBJ2-7	NA	NA	CASSPRLAYEQYF
TRBV19	TRBJ1-1	NA	NA	CASTTGGRTEAFF
TRBV18	TRBJ2-2	TRBD1	NA	CASSPPIPTGAGELFF
TRBV4-2	TRBJ2-7	NA	NA	CASSQDRQREQYF
TRBV2	TRBJ1-1	TRBD1	NA	CASTPDRGEAFF
TRBV30	TRBJ1-6	TRBD1	NA	CAADRDNSPLHF
TRBV5-4	TRBJ2-3	TRBD2	NA	CASSLRLAGITDTQYF
TRBV2	TRBJ1-5	NA	NA	CASEGETEGPQHF
TRBV9	TRBJ1-1	NA	NA	CASSVGTVNTEAFF
TRBV7-8	TRBJ2-2	TRBD2	NA	CASSLGPAGGVTGELFF
TRBV9	TRBJ2-7	TRBD1	NA	CASSAQQGARYEQYF
TRBV11-2	TRBJ1-3	NA	few	CASSRGRGRGNTIYF
TRBV27	TRBJ2-1	TRBD2	NA	CASSFRDSGGWSDEQFF
TRBV5-8	TRBJ1-4	NA	once	CASRRITGLDEKLFF
TRBV18	TRBJ1-1	NA	NA	CASSQTENTEAFF
TRBV27	TRBJ2-7	NA	NA	CASSFPGYEQYF
TRBV19	TRBJ2-1	TRBD1	NA	CASTSLRGHTDEQFF
TRBV4-3	TRBJ2-1	NA	NA	CASSQDGTETYNEQFF
TRBV7-2	TRBJ2-5	TRBD2	NA	CASSSRGGEGSETQYF
TRBV24-1	TRBJ2-7	TRBD2	NA	CATSDSNPGTSGTYEQYF
TRBV25-1	TRBJ1-2	NA	NA	CASSVQGDYGYTF
TRBV3-1/TRBV3-2	TRBJ2-2	NA	few	CASSHLGRPKNTGELFF
TRBV28	TRBJ2-7	NA	NA	CASSLWGGGLAGSYEQYF
TRBV24-1	TRBJ2-7	NA	few	CATSDVDRSEQYF
TRBV7-9	TRBJ2-3	TRBD1	NA	CASSEGARADTQYF
TRBV15	TRBJ2-7	NA	NA	CATSRTDSSYEQYF
TRBV2	TRBJ2-1	TRBD1	NA	CASSYDRGGYNEQFF
TRBV4-3	TRBJ2-1	NA	once	CASSQTTGTASSYNEQFF
TRBV28	TRBJ2-1	TRBD2	NA	CASSLLLAGGANEQFF
TRBV5-6	TRBJ1-5	NA	NA	CASSFRGSGREDWPQHF
TRBV7-2	TRBJ1-5	TRBD1	NA	CASSSRTGGNQPQHF
TRBV7-6	TRBJ1-3	NA	NA	CASSLVYSSGNTIYF
TRBV15	TRBJ2-3	TRBD1	NA	CATSRGQGLDTQYF
TRBV19	TRBJ2-3	TRBD2	once	CASSTRTSGADTQYF
TRBV11-3	TRBJ2-5	NA	NA	CATSDSQETQYF